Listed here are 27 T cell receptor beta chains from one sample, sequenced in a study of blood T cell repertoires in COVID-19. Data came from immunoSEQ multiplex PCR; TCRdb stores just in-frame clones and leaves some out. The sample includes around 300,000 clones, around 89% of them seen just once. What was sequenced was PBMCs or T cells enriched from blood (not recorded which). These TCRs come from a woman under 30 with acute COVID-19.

Written as DNA, the CDR3 is TGTGCCAGCAGCTCCCACGCGGGAGGGCGTGAGGAGCAGTACTTC. It codes for CASSSHAGGREEQYF. J is TRBJ2-7 and V is TRBV13; TRBD2 matches 9 bases. The germline CDR1 and CDR2 sequences are PRHDT and FYEKMQ (reference sequence). The V gene end was trimmed by 4 bases and the J gene end by 7 bases; junction bases not matched to a gene: 11. This CDR3 has 15 residues.

The CDR3 is CATSDPSGRTTGELFF. CDR3 nucleotides: TGTGCCACCAGTGATCCGAGCGGGAGGACGACCGGGGAGCTGTTTTTT. The rearrangement uses TRBV24-1 and TRBJ2-2, with 9 nucleotides matching TRBD2. From germline, CDR1 is KGHDR and CDR2 SFDVKD. The V gene end was trimmed by 3 bases and the J gene end by 5 bases; junction bases not matched to a gene: 6. The CDR3 is 16 residues long.

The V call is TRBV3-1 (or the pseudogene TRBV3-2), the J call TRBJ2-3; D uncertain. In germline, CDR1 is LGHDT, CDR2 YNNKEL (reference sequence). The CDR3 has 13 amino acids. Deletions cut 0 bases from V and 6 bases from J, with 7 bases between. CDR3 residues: CASSQDVADTQYF. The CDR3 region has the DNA TGTGCCAGCAGCCAAGATGTGGCCGATACGCAGTATTTT.

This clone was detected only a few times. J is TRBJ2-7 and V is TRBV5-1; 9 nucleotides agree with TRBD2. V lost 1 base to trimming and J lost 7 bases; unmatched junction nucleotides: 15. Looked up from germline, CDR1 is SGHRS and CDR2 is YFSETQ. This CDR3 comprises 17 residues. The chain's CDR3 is CASSLFLAGDPPGEQYF. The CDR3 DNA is TGCGCCAGCAGCTTGTTTTTAGCGGGAGACCCCCCTGGGGAGCAGTACTTC.

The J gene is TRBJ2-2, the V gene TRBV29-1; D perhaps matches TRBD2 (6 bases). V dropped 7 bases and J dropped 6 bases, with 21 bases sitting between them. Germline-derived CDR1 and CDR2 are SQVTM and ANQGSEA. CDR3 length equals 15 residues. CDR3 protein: CSGLTGDFHAGELFF. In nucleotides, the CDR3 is TGCAGCGGACTGACGGGGGATTTTCATGCCGGGGAGCTGTTTTTT.

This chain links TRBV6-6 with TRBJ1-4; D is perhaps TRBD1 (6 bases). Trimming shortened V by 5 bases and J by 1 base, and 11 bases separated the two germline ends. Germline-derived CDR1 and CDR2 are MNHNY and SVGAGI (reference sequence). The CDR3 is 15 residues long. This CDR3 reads CASSKNRVTNEKLFF. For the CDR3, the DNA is TGTGCCAGCAGTAAAAACAGGGTAACTAATGAAAAACTGTTTTTT.

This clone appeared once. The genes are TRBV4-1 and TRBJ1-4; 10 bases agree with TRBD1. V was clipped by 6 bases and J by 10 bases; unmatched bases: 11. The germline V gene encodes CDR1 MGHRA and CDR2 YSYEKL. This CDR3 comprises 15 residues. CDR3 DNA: TGCGCCAGCAGAGCGCCGGGACAGGGGTATCTAAAACTGTTTTTT. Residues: CASRAPGQGYLKLFF.

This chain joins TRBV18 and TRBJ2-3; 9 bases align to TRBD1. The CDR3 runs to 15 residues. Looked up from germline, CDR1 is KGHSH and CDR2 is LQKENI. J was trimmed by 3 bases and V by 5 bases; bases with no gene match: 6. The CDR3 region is CASSEYRGQTDTQYF. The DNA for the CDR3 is TGTGCCAGCTCAGAATACAGGGGGCAGACAGATACGCAGTATTTT.

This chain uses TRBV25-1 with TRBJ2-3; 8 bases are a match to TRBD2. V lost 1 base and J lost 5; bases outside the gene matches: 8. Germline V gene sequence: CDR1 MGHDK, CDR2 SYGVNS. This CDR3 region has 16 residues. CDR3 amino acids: CASSEWERETRDTQYF. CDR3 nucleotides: TGTGCCAGCAGTGAATGGGAGCGGGAGACTAGAGATACGCAGTATTTT.

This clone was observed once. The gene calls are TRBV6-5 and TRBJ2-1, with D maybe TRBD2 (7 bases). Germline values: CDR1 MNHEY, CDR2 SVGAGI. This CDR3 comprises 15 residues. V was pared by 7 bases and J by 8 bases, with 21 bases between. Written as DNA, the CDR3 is TGTGCCAGCAACGGGGGGCAGTCCGAGGTAGATGAGCAGTTCTTC. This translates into CASNGGQSEVDEQFF.

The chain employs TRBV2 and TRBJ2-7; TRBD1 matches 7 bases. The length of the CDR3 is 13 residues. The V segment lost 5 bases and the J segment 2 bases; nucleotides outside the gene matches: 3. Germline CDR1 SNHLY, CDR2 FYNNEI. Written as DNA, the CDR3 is TGTGCCAGCAGTAGAGACAGGGCCTACGAGCAGTACTTC. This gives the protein CASSRDRAYEQYF.

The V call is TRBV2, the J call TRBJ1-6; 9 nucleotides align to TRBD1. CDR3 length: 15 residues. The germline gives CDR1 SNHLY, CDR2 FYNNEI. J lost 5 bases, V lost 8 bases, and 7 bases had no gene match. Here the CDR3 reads CASRRTGANNSPLHF. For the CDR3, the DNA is TGTGCCAGCCGCCGGACAGGGGCAAATAATTCACCCCTCCACTTT.

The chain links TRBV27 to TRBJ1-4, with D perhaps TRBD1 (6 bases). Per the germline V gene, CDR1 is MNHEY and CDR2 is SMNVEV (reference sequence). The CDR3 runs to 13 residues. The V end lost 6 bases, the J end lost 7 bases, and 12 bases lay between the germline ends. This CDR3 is CASSRQDGEKLFF. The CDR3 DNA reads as TGTGCCAGCAGCCGACAGGATGGTGAAAAACTGTTTTTT.

The CDR3 here is CASSLAANRQGNGNTIYF. DNA for the CDR3: TGTGCCAGCAGCTTAGCCGCTAATCGACAGGGAAATGGAAACACCATATATTTT. J is TRBJ1-3 and V is TRBV7-8; 7 positions match TRBD1. This CDR3 has 18 residues. Germline V lookup: CDR1 SGHVS, CDR2 FQNEAQ. The V and J ends lost 0 bases and 3 bases, in that order; junction bases with no gene match: 11.

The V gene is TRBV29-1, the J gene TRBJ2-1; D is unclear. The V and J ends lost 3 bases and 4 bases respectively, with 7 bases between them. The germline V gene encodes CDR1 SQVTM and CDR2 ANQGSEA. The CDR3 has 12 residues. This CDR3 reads CSVDWAYNEQFF. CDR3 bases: TGCAGCGTTGATTGGGCATACAATGAGCAGTTCTTC.

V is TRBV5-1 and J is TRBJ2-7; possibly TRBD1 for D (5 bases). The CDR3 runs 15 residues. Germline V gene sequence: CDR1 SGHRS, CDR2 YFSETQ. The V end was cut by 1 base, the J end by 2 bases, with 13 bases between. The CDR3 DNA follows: TGCGCCAGCAGCTTGCCACAGGAGCCTCCCTACGAGCAGTACTTC. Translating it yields CASSLPQEPPYEQYF.

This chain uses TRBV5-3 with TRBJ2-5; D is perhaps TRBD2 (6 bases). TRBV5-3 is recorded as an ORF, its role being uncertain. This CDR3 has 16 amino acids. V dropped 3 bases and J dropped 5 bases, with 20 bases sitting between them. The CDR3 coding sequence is TGTGCCAGAAGCTGCCGTGCGGCCCCCCGGGAGGAGACCCAGTACTTC. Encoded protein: CARSCRAAPREETQYF.

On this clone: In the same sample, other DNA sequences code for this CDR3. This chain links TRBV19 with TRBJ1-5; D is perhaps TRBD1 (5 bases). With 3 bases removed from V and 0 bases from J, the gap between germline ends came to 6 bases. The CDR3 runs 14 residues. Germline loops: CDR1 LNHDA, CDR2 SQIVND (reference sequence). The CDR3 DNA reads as TGTGCCAGTAGTATCAGGGATAGCAATCAGCCCCAGCATTTT. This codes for CASSIRDSNQPQHF.

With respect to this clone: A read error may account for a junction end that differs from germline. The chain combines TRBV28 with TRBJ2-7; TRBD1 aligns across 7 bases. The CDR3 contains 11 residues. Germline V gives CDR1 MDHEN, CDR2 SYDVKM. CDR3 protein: CASSQGRDRTF. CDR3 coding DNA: TGTGCCAGCAGTCAAGGCCGGGACAGAACCTTC.

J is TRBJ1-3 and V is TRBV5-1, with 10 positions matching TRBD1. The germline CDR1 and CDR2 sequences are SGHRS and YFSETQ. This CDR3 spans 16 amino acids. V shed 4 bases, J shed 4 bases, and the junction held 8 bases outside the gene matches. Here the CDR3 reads CASSHRQGATGNTIYF. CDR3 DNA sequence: TGCGCCAGCAGCCATCGACAGGGGGCAACAGGAAACACCATATATTTT.

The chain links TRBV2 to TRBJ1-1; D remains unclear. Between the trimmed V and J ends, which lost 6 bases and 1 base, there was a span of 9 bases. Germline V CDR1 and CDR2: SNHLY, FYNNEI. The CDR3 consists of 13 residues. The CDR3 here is CASSLEGNTEAFF. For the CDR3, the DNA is TGTGCCAGCAGCCTTGAGGGGAACACTGAAGCTTTCTTT. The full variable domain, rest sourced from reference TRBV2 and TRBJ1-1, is EPEVTQTPSHQVTQMGQEVILRCVPISNHLYFYWYRQILGQKVEFLVSFYNNEISEKSEIFDDQFSVERPDGSNFTLKIRSTKLEDSAMYFCASSLEGNTEAFFGQGTRLTVV.

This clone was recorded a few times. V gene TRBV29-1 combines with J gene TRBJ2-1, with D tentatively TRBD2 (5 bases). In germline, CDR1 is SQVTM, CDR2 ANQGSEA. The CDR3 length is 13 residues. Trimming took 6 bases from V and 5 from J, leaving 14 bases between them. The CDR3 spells CSVSVLGNNEQFF. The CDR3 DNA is TGCAGCGTATCAGTACTAGGGAACAATGAGCAGTTCTTC.

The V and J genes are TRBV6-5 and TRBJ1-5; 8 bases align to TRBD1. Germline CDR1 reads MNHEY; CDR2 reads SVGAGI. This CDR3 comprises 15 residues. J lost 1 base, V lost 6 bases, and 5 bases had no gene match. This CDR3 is CASSPDRASNQPQHF. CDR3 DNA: TGTGCCAGCAGCCCGGACAGGGCCAGCAATCAGCCCCAGCATTTT.

The CDR3 loop is CASSFGTESYEQYF. The CDR3 region has the DNA TGTGCCAGCAGCTTCGGGACAGAGTCCTACGAGCAGTACTTC. The chain uses TRBV11-2 and TRBJ2-7, with 7 bases that match TRBD1. Germline V gene lookup returns CDR1 SGHAT and CDR2 FQNNGV. V shed 3 bases and J 1 base; nucleotides not matched to a gene: 3. The CDR3 has 14 residues.

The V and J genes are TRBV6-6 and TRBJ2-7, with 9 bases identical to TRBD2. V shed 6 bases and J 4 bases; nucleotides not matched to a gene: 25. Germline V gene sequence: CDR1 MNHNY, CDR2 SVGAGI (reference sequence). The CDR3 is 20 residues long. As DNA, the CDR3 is TGTGCCAGCAGCCGACTCACGCAGCGGGAGGCATGGGCAGGGCCATACGAGCAGTACTTC. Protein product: CASSRLTQREAWAGPYEQYF.

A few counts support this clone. The CDR3 protein is CASSKDLTGTYSNQPQHF. CDR3 nucleotides: TGTGCCAGCAGCAAAGATCTGACAGGGACGTATAGCAATCAGCCCCAGCATTTT. The gene calls are TRBV21-1 and TRBJ1-5; no check of the table's D call, TRBD1, against the DNA was made. TRBV21-1 is annotated as a pseudogene. This CDR3 spans 18 amino acids.

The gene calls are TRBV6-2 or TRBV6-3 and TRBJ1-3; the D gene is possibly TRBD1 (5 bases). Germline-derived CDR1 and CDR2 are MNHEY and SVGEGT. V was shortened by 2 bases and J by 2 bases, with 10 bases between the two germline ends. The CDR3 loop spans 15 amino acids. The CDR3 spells CASSYGNRPGNTIYF. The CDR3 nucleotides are TGTGCCAGCAGTTACGGTAACAGGCCTGGAAACACCATATATTTT.